The 11 T cell receptor beta chains below were found in one sample sequenced in a study of blood T cell repertoires in COVID-19. Assay used: immunoSEQ multiplex PCR; TCRdb lists only in-frame clones, some missing. The sample contains 150,000 or so clones, roughly nine tenths of which appear only once. Sequenced sample: peripheral blood. These receptors originate from a woman between 65 and 79 years old with acute or convalescent COVID-19.

This chain connects TRBV4-1 to TRBJ1-4; TRBD1 is a possible D gene (6 bases). Per the germline V gene, CDR1 is MGHRA and CDR2 is YSYEKL. Trimming removed 4 bases from V and 3 bases from J, with 12 bases in between. This CDR3 contains 15 residues. Written as DNA, the CDR3 is TGCGCCAGCAGCCGACCAACAGGGTCTAATGAAAAACTGTTTTTT. Its translation is CASSRPTGSNEKLFF.

This rearrangement joins TRBV30 to TRBJ2-2; D may be TRBD2 (5 bases). Trimming stripped 3 bases from V and 6 bases from J, with 11 bases between. The CDR3 runs to 13 residues. Germline CDR1 GTSNPN, CDR2 SVGIG (reference sequence). CDR3 DNA sequence: TGTGCCTGGAGCCAGCGGTCATCCGGGGAGCTGTTTTTT. Its protein is CAWSQRSSGELFF. Together with reference TRBV30 and TRBJ2-2, the CDR3 gives the full variable domain: SQTIHQWPATLVQPVGSPLSLECTVEGTSNPNLYWYRQAAGRGLQLLFYSVGIGQISSEVPQNLSASRPQDRQFILSSKKLLLSDSGFYLCAWSQRSSGELFFGEGSRLTVL.

This clone was picked up a small number of times. The chain combines TRBV5-1 with TRBJ1-4, with D possibly TRBD1 on 5 matching bases. Germline assignment: CDR1 SGHRS and CDR2 YFSETQ. V was pared by 0 bases and J by 8 bases, with 11 bases between. The CDR3 runs 14 residues. This CDR3 is CASSLVQGGEKLFF. CDR3 in DNA: TGCGCCAGCAGCTTGGTCCAGGGAGGCGAAAAACTGTTTTTT.

The chain couples TRBV6-5 to TRBJ2-2; the D is unclear. The CDR3 has 14 residues. Germline V gene lookup returns CDR1 MNHEY and CDR2 SVGAGI. Deletions cut 8 bases from V and 6 bases from J, with 16 bases between. As DNA, the CDR3 is TGTGCCAGCCGTCGAAAGCGCGCCCCCGGGGAGCTGTTTTTT. Protein product: CASRRKRAPGELFF.

This sequence joins TRBV29-1 and TRBJ1-1; no clear D gene. V lost 3 bases to trimming and J lost 1 base, with 6 bases between them. Germline-derived CDR1 and CDR2 are SQVTM and ANQGSEA. The CDR3 has 12 amino acids. DNA for the CDR3: TGCAGCGTTGACAGGTCGAACACTGAAGCTTTCTTT. This encodes CSVDRSNTEAFF.

This rearrangement joins TRBV5-1 to TRBJ1-2; tentatively, D is TRBD1 (5 bases). The CDR3 spans 14 residues. Trimming pared 5 bases from V and 5 bases from J, leaving 16 bases between. CDR1 is SGHRS, CDR2 YFSETQ, per germline. In DNA form, the CDR3 reads TGCGCCAGCAGTCCCACCGCGCAGGGTTATGGCTACACCTTC. Protein sequence: CASSPTAQGYGYTF.

The CDR3: CASSRAGTGVFYGYTF. As DNA, the CDR3 is TGTGCCAGCAGCCGGGCCGGGACAGGGGTCTTCTATGGCTACACCTTC. V is TRBV6-2 or TRBV6-3 and J is TRBJ1-2; 10 bases align to TRBD1. Per germline, CDR1 MNHEY and CDR2 SVGEGT. The V and J ends lost 6 bases and 4 bases, in that order; junction bases with no gene match: 11. The CDR3 runs to 16 residues.

The chain has TRBV5-1 and TRBJ2-7, with TRBD2 as a possible D gene (6 bases). Germline lookup yields CDR1 SGHRS and CDR2 YFSETQ. V was clipped by 0 bases and J by 7 bases, with 17 bases between them. CDR3 length: 15 residues. The CDR3 here is CASSLGQGGLREQYF. CDR3 nucleotides: TGCGCCAGCAGCTTGGGGCAGGGAGGATTACGGGAGCAGTACTTC.

This clone was seen only a few times. This chain joins TRBV7-2 and TRBJ1-2; weak D call: TRBD1 (6 bases). Trimming stripped 0 bases from V and 7 bases from J, with 6 bases between. The CDR3 contains 12 residues. Germline V gene data show CDR1 as SGHTA and CDR2 as FQGNSA. This CDR3 reads CASSLATGGYTF. For the CDR3, the DNA is TGTGCCAGCAGCTTAGCGACAGGTGGCTACACCTTC.

This clone was seen more than once but under ten times. The chain has TRBV7-8 and TRBJ2-1, with 7 bases matching TRBD1. V lost 5 bases, J lost 4 bases, and 20 bases stayed unmatched. The CDR3 length is 19 residues. Germline values: CDR1 SGHVS, CDR2 FQNEAQ. CDR3 residues: CASSTRGLARGQAYNEQFF. The CDR3 DNA sequence: TGTGCCAGCAGCACCAGAGGTCTAGCAAGGGGGCAGGCTTACAATGAGCAGTTCTTC.

This chain joins TRBV5-8 and TRBJ2-1, with D unresolved. CDR3 length: 17 residues. V was shortened by 4 bases and J by 3 bases, with 20 bases between the two germline ends. CDR1 is SGHTS and CDR2 is YDEGEE in the germline V gene. As DNA, the CDR3 is TGTGCCAGCAGCCGAGTCCTGGCCCCGGAGTTCTACAATGAGCAGTTCTTC. Its translation is CASSRVLAPEFYNEQFF. Combining the CDR3 with reference TRBV5-8 and TRBJ2-1 gives the whole variable domain EAGVTQSPTHLIKTRGQQATLRCSPISGHTSVYWYQQALGLGLQFLLWYDEGEERNRGNFPPRFSGRQFPNYSSELNVNALELEDSALYLCASSRVLAPEFYNEQFFGPGTRLTVL.